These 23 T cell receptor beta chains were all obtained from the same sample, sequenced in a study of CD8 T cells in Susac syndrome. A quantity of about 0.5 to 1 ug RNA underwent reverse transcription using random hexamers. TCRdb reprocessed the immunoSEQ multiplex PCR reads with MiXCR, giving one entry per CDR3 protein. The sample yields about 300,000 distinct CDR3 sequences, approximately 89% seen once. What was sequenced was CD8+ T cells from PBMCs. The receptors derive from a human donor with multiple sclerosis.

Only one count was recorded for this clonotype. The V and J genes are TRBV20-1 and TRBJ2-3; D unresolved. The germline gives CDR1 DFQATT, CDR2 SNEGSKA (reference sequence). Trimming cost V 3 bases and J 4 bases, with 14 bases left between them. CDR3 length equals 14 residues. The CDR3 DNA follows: TGCAGTGCTAGCGACTCGCTTGGGTCAGATACGCAGTATTTT. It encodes CSASDSLGSDTQYF.

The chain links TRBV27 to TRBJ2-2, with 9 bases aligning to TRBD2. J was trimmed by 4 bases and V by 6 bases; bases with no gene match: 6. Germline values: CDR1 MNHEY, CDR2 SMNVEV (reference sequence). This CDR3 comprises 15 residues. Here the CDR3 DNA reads TGTGCCAGCAGCGCTTTAGCGGGAGCCACCGGGGAGCTGTTTTTT. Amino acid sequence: CASSALAGATGELFF.

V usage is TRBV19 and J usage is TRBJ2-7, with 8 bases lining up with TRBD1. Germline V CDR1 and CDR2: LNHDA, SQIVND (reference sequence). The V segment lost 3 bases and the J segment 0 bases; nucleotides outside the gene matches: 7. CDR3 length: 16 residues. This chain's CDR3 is CASSISGDRSSYEQYF. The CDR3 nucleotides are TGTGCCAGTAGTATTAGTGGGGACAGGAGCTCCTACGAGCAGTACTTC. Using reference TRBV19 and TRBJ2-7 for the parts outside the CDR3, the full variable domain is DGGITQSPKYLFRKEGQNVTLSCEQNLNHDAMYWYRQDPGQGLRLIYYSQIVNDFQKGDIAEGYSVSREKKESFPLTVTSAQKNPTAFYLCASSISGDRSSYEQYFGPGTRLTVT.

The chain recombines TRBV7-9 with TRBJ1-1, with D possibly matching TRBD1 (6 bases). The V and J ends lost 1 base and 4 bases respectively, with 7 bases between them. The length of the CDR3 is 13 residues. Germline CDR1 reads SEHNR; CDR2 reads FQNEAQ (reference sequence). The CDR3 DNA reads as TGTGCCAGCAGCTTAGGACAGGTCACTGAAGCTTTCTTT. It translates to CASSLGQVTEAFF.

CDR3 coding DNA: TGTGCCAGCAGCTTAGTTTACCCCGGGGAGCTGTTTTTT. This sequence encodes CASSLVYPGELFF. The V and J genes are TRBV7-3 and TRBJ2-2; unclear D gene. CDR3 length equals 13 residues. CDR1 and CDR2 (germline): SGHTA, FQGTGA. Between the trimmed V and J ends, which lost 2 bases and 6 bases, there was a span of 7 bases. Looking up the rest from reference TRBV7-3 and TRBJ2-2 gives the full variable domain: GAGVSQTPSNKVTEKGKYVELRCDPISGHTALYWYRQSLGQGPEFLIYFQGTGAADDSGLPNDRFFAVRPEGSVSTLKIQRTERGDSAVYLCASSLVYPGELFFGEGSRLTVL.

CDR3 DNA sequence: TGTGCCAGCAGCTTAAGCGGGGGCCCCCAAGAGACCCAGTACTTC. Translating it yields CASSLSGGPQETQYF. V usage is TRBV7-9 and J usage is TRBJ2-5, with 8 positions matching TRBD2. Germline V gives CDR1 SEHNR, CDR2 FQNEAQ (reference sequence). V lost 2 bases to trimming and J lost 1 base; unmatched junction nucleotides: 3. CDR3 size: 15 residues.

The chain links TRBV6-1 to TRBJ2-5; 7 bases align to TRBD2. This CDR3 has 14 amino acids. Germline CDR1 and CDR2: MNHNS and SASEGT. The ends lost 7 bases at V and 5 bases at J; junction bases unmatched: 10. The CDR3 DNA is TGTGCCAGCAAAACCCCGGGACTAACTGAGACCCAGTACTTC. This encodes CASKTPGLTETQYF.

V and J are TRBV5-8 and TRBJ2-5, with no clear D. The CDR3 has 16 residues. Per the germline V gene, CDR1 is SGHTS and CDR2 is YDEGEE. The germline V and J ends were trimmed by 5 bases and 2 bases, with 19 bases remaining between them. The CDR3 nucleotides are TGTGCCAGCAGTTTTACCGGGTCTGGCCCACAAGAGACCCAGTACTTC. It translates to CASSFTGSGPQETQYF.

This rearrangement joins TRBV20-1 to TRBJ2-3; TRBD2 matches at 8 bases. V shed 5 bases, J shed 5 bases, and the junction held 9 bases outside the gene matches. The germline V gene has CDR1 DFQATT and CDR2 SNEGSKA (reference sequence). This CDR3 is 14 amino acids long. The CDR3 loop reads CSAPGGVLIDTQYF. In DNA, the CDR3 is TGCAGTGCTCCGGGGGGGGTTTTGATAGATACGCAGTATTTT.

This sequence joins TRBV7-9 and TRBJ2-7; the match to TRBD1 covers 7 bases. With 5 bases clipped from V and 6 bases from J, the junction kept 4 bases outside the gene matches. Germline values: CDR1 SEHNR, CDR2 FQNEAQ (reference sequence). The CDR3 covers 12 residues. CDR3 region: CASSPTGFEQYF. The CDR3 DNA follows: TGTGCCAGCAGCCCGACAGGGTTCGAGCAGTACTTC.

In DNA form, the CDR3 reads TGTGCCAGCAGTTTCGAGCTCGCCCTCAACGAGCAGTACTTC. This translates into CASSFELALNEQYF. J is TRBJ2-7 and V is TRBV28; D is unclear. Trimming removed 3 bases from V and 5 bases from J, with 14 bases in between. There are 14 residues in the CDR3. The germline CDR1 and CDR2 sequences are MDHEN and SYDVKM.

The CDR3 region is CASSIDRGLYNEQFF. CDR3 DNA: TGTGCCAGCAGCATCGACAGGGGACTATACAATGAGCAGTTCTTC. This sequence joins TRBV6-5 and TRBJ2-1; tentatively, D is TRBD1 (8 bases). Germline V CDR1 and CDR2: MNHEY, SVGAGI. There are 15 residues in the CDR3. V lost 6 bases and J 4 bases, leaving 16 bases between the germline ends.

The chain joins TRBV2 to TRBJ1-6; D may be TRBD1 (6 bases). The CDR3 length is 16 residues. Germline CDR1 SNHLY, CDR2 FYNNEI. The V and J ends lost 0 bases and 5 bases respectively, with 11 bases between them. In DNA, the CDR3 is TGTGCCAGCAGTGAAGCGGGACACCTAAATAATTCACCCCTCCACTTT. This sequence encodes CASSEAGHLNNSPLHF.

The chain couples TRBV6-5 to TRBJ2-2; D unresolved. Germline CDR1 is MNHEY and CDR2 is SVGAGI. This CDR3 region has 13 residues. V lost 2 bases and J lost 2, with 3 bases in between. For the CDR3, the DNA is TGTGCCAGCAGTTACGCTAACACCGGGGAGCTGTTTTTT. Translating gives CASSYANTGELFF.

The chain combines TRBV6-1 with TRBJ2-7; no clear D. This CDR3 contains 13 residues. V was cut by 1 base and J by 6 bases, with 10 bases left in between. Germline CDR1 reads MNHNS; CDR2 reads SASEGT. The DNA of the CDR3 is TGTGCCAGCAGTGAAGGTTATAGGGCCGAGCAGTACTTC. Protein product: CASSEGYRAEQYF.

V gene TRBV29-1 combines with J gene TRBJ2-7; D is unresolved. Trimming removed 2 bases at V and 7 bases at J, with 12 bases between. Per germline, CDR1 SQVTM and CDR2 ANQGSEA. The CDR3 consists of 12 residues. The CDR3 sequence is CSVELPGREQYF. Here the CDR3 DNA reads TGCAGCGTTGAATTACCGGGCAGGGAGCAGTACTTC.

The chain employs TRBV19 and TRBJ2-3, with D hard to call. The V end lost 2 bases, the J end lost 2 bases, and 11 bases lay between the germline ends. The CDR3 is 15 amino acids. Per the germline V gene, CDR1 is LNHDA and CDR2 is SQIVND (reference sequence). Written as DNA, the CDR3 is TGTGCCAGTAGTATATGGGGTTCCGCCACAGATACGCAGTATTTT. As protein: CASSIWGSATDTQYF.

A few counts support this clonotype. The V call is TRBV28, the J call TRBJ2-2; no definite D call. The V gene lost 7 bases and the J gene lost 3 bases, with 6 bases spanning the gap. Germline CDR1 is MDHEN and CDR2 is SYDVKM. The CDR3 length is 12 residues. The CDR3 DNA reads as TGTGCCAGCACGGGCGACACCGGGGAGCTGTTTTTT. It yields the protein CASTGDTGELFF.

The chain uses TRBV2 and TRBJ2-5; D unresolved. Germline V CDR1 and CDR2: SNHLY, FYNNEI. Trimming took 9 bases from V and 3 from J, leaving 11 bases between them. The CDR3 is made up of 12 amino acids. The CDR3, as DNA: TGTGCCAGTCGGTCTTGGGAAGAGACCCAGTACTTC. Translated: CASRSWEETQYF.

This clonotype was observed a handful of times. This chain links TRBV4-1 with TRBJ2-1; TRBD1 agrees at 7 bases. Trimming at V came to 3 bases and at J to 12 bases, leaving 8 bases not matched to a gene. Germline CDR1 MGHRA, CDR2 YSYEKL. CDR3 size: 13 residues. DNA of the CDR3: TGCGCCAGCAGCCACTTGACAGGGTTCGTGCAGTTCTTC. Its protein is CASSHLTGFVQFF.

CDR3 in amino acids: CASSLAGQGSNQPQHF. CDR3 sequence (DNA): TGTGCCAGCAGCTTGGCGGGACAGGGGAGCAATCAGCCCCAGCATTTT. The V gene is TRBV7-9, the J gene TRBJ1-5; 10 bases are a match to TRBD1. The CDR3 loop spans 16 amino acids. V shed 3 bases and J 1 base; nucleotides not matched to a gene: 3. Germline V gives CDR1 SEHNR, CDR2 FQNEAQ (reference sequence).

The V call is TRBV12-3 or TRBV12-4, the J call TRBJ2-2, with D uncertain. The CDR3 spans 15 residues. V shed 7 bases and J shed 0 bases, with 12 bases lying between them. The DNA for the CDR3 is TGTGCCAGCAATCCGGCGGCTTCGAACACCGGGGAGCTGTTTTTT. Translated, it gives CASNPAASNTGELFF.

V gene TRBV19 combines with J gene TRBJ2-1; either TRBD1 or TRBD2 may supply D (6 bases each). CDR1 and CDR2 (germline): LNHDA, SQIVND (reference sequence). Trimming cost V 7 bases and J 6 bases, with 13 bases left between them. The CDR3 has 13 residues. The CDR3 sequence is CASKRGGPNEQFF. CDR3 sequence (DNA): TGTGCCAGTAAACGAGGGGGGCCCAATGAGCAGTTCTTC.